This TCR beta chain was recorded in a study of blood T cell repertoires in COVID-19. Assay used: immunoSEQ multiplex PCR; TCRdb lists only in-frame clones, some missing. The sample includes about 130,000 clones, approximately 80% of them seen just once. Germline V gene lookup returns CDR1 WSHSY and CDR2 SAAADI. Trimming cost V 6 bases and J 9 bases, with 18 bases left between them. This CDR3 has 14 residues. This clone was recorded once. This receptor was identified in a woman in her sixties with active or convalescent COVID-19. Specimen: peripheral blood. This chain connects TRBV10-2 to TRBJ2-1; D may be TRBD2 (6 bases). CDR3 DNA: TGCGCCAGCAGGGTTAGCGGCCCAAGGGGTGAGCAGTTCTTC. This encodes CASRVSGPRGEQFF.